This T cell receptor beta chain was sequenced for a study of vaccination effects on CD4 cells after COVID-19. Before sequencing took place, the ViraFEST assay used viral peptide pools to expand antigen-specific CD4+ T cells. At the end of over 8 days of culture, CD4+ T cells were isolated. None of the vaccinated had previously contracted SARS-CoV-2, and their nucleocapsid antibodies tested negative. Comment on this clone: No antigen is known for it.

Repertoires were generated with immunoSEQ multiplex PCR, while TCRdb's copy carries only in-frame clones and drops some. The table has 65,000 to 85,000 clones, about four fifths seen once. This CDR3 region has 16 residues. With 2 bases removed from V and 5 bases from J, the gap between germline ends came to 16 bases. The V gene's germline CDR1 is SGHTS and CDR2 YDEGEE. This receptor was obtained from a human donor who received a COVID-19 vaccine. The V and J genes are TRBV5-8 and TRBJ1-4, with D perhaps matching TRBD1 (5 bases). The specimen comprised CD4+ T cells from PBMCs cultured with SARS-CoV-2 spike peptides, sampled before COVID-19 vaccination. The CDR3 DNA sequence: TGTGCCAGCAGCTTATATGAAGAGGGGATCAATGAAAAACTGTTTTTT. This gives the protein CASSLYEEGINEKLFF.